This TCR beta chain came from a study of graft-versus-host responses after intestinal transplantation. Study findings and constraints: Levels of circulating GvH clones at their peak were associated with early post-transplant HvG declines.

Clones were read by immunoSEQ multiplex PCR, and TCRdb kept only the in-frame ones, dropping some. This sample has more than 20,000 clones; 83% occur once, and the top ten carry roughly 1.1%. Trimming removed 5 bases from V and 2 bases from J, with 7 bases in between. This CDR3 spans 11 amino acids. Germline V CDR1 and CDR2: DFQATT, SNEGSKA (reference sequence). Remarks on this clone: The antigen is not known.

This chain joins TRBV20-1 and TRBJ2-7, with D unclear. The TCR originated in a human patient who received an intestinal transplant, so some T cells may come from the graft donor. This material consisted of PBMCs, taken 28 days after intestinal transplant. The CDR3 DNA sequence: TGCAGTGCTCCCGGCCCCTACGAGCAGTACTTC. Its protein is CSAPGPYEQYF.